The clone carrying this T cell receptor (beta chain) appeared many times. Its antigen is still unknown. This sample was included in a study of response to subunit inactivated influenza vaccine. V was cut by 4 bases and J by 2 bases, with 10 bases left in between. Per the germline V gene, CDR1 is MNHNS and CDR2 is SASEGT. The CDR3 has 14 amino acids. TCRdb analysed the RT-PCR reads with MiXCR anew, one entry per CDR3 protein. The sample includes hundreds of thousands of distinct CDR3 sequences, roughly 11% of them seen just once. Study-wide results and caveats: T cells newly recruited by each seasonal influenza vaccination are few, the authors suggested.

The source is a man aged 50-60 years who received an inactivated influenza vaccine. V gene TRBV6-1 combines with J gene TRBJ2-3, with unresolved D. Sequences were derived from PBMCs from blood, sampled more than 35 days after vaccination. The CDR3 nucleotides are TGTGCCAGCAGTGGCCGGGTCTTCACAGATACGCAGTATTTT. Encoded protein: CASSGRVFTDTQYF.